Only a few counts were recorded for the clone carrying this T cell receptor (beta chain). The antigen remains unidentified. This sample is part of a study of shared clonotypes between healthy human individuals. Regarding the study as a whole: The researchers took only blood, and tissue repertoires probably look different.

The assay was immunoSEQ multiplex PCR, and TCRdb's table has in-frame clones only and misses some. The sample includes about 2.4 million clones, 93% of them seen just once. CD4+ cell separation produced CD45RA+ naive and CD45RA-negative memory subsets. Trimming took 0 bases from V and 1 from J, leaving 13 bases between them. Per germline, CDR1 SGHNT and CDR2 YYREEE (reference sequence). This CDR3 has 16 amino acids. Sequenced material: naive CD4+ T cells from PBMCs. Documented subset: CD45RA+ positively selected. This rearrangement joins TRBV5-4 to TRBJ1-1; no reliable D call. This clonotype originated in a man younger than 30 in good health. Some clones in this sample may be carry-over from other donors' samples. The CDR3: CASSLGHPGRNTEAFF. The CDR3 nucleotides read TGTGCCAGCAGCTTGGGGCATCCCGGTCGGAACACTGAAGCTTTCTTT. Using reference TRBV5-4 and TRBJ1-1 for the parts outside the CDR3, the full variable domain is ETGVTQSPTHLIKTRGQQVTLRCSSQSGHNTVSWYQQALGQGPQFIFQYYREEENGRGNFPPRFSGLQFPNYSSELNVNALELDDSALYLCASSLGHPGRNTEAFFGQGTRLTVV.